The text below deals with one TCR beta chain. CDR1 and CDR2 (germline): SNHLY, FYNNEI. The CDR3 runs to 16 residues. V gave up 0 bases and J gave up 0 bases, with 9 bases separating them. The authors' processing: Counts of nucleated cells, estimated from reference gene primer amplification, were obtained. Assay used: immunoSEQ multiplex PCR; TCRdb lists only in-frame clones, some missing. The V and J calls and clone size are taken from that table; D and trimming were inferred from the DNA. The sample records under 200,000 clones, approximately 85% being singletons. The sample originates from a study of blood T cell repertoires in COVID-19. Across the whole study: Samples taken during acute and convalescent COVID-19 were collected in the United States, Italy and Spain. PBMCs, B-cell-depleted T cells, or T cells were the source of the cDNA or gDNA that made up the material.

The receptor was isolated from a man aged 35-49 years with acute or convalescent COVID-19. The sequencing sample was made of peripheral blood. The genes are TRBV2 and TRBJ2-1, with D unresolved. CDR3 DNA sequence: TGTGCCAGCAGTGAAGCGCAAGTGAGCTCCTACAATGAGCAGTTCTTC. Protein sequence: CASSEAQVSSYNEQFF.